The entry below gives a single T cell receptor (beta chain) sequence along with its context. Generated by immunoSEQ multiplex PCR, the TCRdb table keeps only in-frame clones and is missing some. The table includes some 94,000 clones, around 91% detected once. This specimen belongs to a study of OX40 agonist ivuxolimab in advanced cancers. Background on the study: The patients received agonistic anti-OX40 (CD134) antibody ivuxolimab.

The material sequenced was CD4+ or CD8+ T cells sorted from blood, taken in a trial of the OX40 agonist ivuxolimab. The receptor's source is an adult with an advanced solid tumor such as melanoma, head and neck, liver or kidney cancer.

CDR3 sequence (DNA): TGTGCCAGCGGCAGGGGAGTGGGGAATTCACCCCTCCACTTT. This sequence encodes CASGRGVGNSPLHF. V and J are TRBV10-3 and TRBJ1-6; maybe TRBD1 (6 bases). CDR1 ENHRY and CDR2 SYGVKD come from the germline V gene. Trimming cost V 10 bases and J 7 bases, with 17 bases left between them. The CDR3 has 14 residues.